This TCR beta chain was sequenced in a study of blood T cell repertoires in COVID-19. Study information: Whether acute or convalescent, the COVID-19 samples came from the United States, Italy and Spain. The analysed material was cDNA or gDNA that came from T cells, B-cell-depleted T cells, or PBMCs.

Per the original methods: Reference gene primer amplification gave estimated nucleated cell counts. The protocol was immunoSEQ multiplex PCR, while the TCRdb copy is restricted to in-frame clones and leaves out a portion. V and J calls and clone size are given by that table; D and trimming were obtained from the DNA. The data contain over 200,000 clones, 85% to 90% of them singletons. CDR3 length equals 16 residues. V was pared by 5 bases and J by 5 bases, with 4 bases of the junction left unmatched. The V gene's germline CDR1 is LGHDT and CDR2 YNNKEL (reference sequence). Sample: peripheral blood. The sequence was collected from a man older than 75 with acute or convalescent COVID-19. The gene calls are TRBV3-1 (or the pseudogene TRBV3-2) and TRBJ2-2, with TRBD2 matching 14 bases. The CDR3 loop is CASSRLAGGGTGELFF. In nucleotides, the CDR3 is TGTGCCAGCAGCAGACTAGCGGGAGGGGGAACCGGGGAGCTGTTTTTT.